A selection of T cell receptor beta chains follows, all from one sample in a study of blood T cell repertoires in COVID-19. Generated by immunoSEQ multiplex PCR, the TCRdb table keeps only in-frame clones and is missing some. Of just over 25,000 clones listed, around 90% were seen once; the top ten hold around 15%. Sequenced input: peripheral blood. These receptors all come from a man between 65 and 79 years old with acute or convalescent COVID-19. Each CDR3 is given with its conserved first and last residue. Fields, in order: clone size, J gene, D gene, V gene, CDR3 protein, CDR3 DNA. D genes are given only for firm matches. Some rows have no size entry. The others give once, few or many, or a class for an expanded clone.

>.|TRBJ2-3|.|TRBV5-4
CASSLSTDTQYF
TGTGCCAGCAGCTTGTCGACAGATACGCAGTATTTT
>.|TRBJ1-4|.|TRBV13
CASSLGLREKLFF
TGTGCCAGCAGCCTAGGACTGCGGGAAAAACTGTTTTTT
>.|TRBJ2-7|TRBD2|TRBV7-9
CASSSSGSSYEQYF
TGTGCCAGCAGCAGCAGCGGGAGCTCCTACGAGCAGTACTTC
>.|TRBJ1-1|.|TRBV18
CASSMIFNMNTEAFF
TGTGCCAGCTCCATGATATTTAACATGAACACTGAAGCTTTCTTT
>.|TRBJ1-1|.|TRBV5-1
CASSVLTGTEAFF
TGCGCCAGCAGCGTCCTAACAGGGACTGAAGCTTTCTTT
>.|TRBJ1-3|.|TRBV7-8
CASSLWKGEAGNTIYF
TGTGCCAGCAGCTTATGGAAGGGGGAAGCGGGAAACACCATATATTTT
>.|TRBJ2-3|TRBD2|TRBV28
CASSRTSARTDTQYF
TGTGCCAGCAGCCGAACTAGCGCCCGCACAGATACGCAGTATTTT
>.|TRBJ2-3|TRBD2|TRBV20-1
CSASGLAGLTDTQYF
TGCAGTGCTAGTGGCCTAGCGGGTCTCACAGATACGCAGTATTTT
>.|TRBJ2-2|.|TRBV28
CASKSLNTGELFF
TGTGCCAGCAAGAGTCTGAACACCGGGGAGCTGTTTTTT
>.|TRBJ1-4|.|TRBV18
CASSPVGSPNEKLFF
TGTGCCAGCTCACCAGTGGGGAGCCCGAATGAAAAACTGTTTTTT
>.|TRBJ1-6|TRBD1|TRBV10-3
CAISEDRGGSPLHF
TGTGCCATCAGTGAAGACAGGGGGGGGTCACCCCTCCACTTT
>.|TRBJ1-1|TRBD1|TRBV2
CATDPDRERGGAFF
TGTGCCACAGACCCGGACAGGGAGCGGGGGGGAGCTTTCTTT
>.|TRBJ1-4|TRBD1|TRBV19
CASKGQVNEKLFF
TGTGCCAGTAAGGGACAGGTTAATGAAAAACTGTTTTTT
>.|TRBJ2-1|TRBD2|TRBV5-4
CASSLASAGAYNEQFF
TGTGCCAGCAGCTTGGCCTCAGCGGGAGCTTACAATGAGCAGTTCTTC
>.|TRBJ1-6|.|TRBV4-3
CASSQDREAPLHF
TGCGCCAGCAGCCAAGACAGGGAGGCACCCCTCCACTTT
>.|TRBJ2-1|.|TRBV9
CASSTRQVGRSYNEQFF
TGTGCCAGCAGCACCCGACAGGTGGGACGCTCCTACAATGAGCAGTTCTTC
>.|TRBJ1-6|.|TRBV28
CASSSRGSYNSPLHF
TGTGCCAGCAGTTCCCGGGGCTCCTATAATTCACCCCTCCACTTT
>.|TRBJ1-3|TRBD1|TRBV5-1
CASSLAGQGTIYF
TGCGCCAGCAGCTTGGCCGGACAGGGAACCATATATTTT
>.|TRBJ2-5|TRBD1|TRBV24-1
CATSDLGTGSETQYF
TGTGCCACCAGTGACCTGGGGACAGGGTCGGAGACCCAGTACTTC
>.|TRBJ1-3|.|TRBV10-1
CASSEGGLGRGNTIYF
TGCGCCAGCAGTGAGGGAGGCTTAGGGCGAGGAAACACCATATATTTT
>.|TRBJ2-7|.|TRBV7-8
CASSRSSYEQYF
TGTGCCAGCAGCCGCAGCTCCTACGAGCAGTACTTC
>.|TRBJ2-3|.|TRBV6-5
CASSYEGTRSTDTQYF
TGTGCCAGCAGTTACGAGGGGACTCGAAGCACAGATACGCAGTATTTT
>once|TRBJ2-2|.|TRBV18
CASSPPTGGAGTGELFF
TGTGCCAGCTCACCACCGACGGGGGGCGCTGGCACCGGGGAGCTGTTTTTT
>few|TRBJ1-1|.|TRBV6-5
CASSLLGSGNTEAFF
TGTGCCAGCTCACTGTTGGGTTCGGGGAACACTGAAGCTTTCTTT
>.|TRBJ1-6|.|TRBV9
CASSPGSSSGALHF
TGTGCCAGCAGCCCAGGATCGTCATCCGGGGCCCTCCACTTT
>few|TRBJ1-5|.|TRBV7-2
CASSNGQTRDWGNQPQHF
TGTGCCAGCAGCAACGGACAGACGAGAGACTGGGGGAATCAGCCCCAGCATTTT
>.|TRBJ2-3|.|TRBV6-5
CATRTAADTQYF
TGTGCCACCCGGACAGCGGCAGATACGCAGTATTTT